The 11 T cell receptor beta chains given below trace back to one sample, sequenced in a study of cytomegalovirus exposure and HLA in healthy donors. It was with 60 Vbeta and 13 Jbeta primers that the PCR ran. Sequencing was performed with immunoSEQ multiplex PCR; in TCRdb, only in-frame clones are kept and a portion is missing. This table holds 110,000 to 150,000 clones, 60% to 80% found once. Sequencing was done on a sample of PBMCs. The receptors derive from a woman aged 25 to 39 in good health and CMV-seronegative.

DNA of the CDR3: TGTGCCAGCAGCATGGGACTAGCGAAAGATACGCAGTATTTT. It encodes CASSMGLAKDTQYF. The chain employs TRBV9 and TRBJ2-3, with 10 positions matching TRBD2. CDR3 length: 14 amino acids. The germline V gene encodes CDR1 SGDLS and CDR2 YYNGEE. Losses at the gene ends were 4 bases for V and 5 bases for J; bases not matched to a gene: 4.

The J gene is TRBJ2-2, the V gene TRBV15, with TRBD1 identical over 7 bases. This CDR3 region has 15 residues. Germline V lookup: CDR1 LNHNV, CDR2 YYDKDF (reference sequence). The V gene end was trimmed by 0 bases and the J gene end by 4 bases; junction bases not matched to a gene: 2. CDR3 nucleotide sequence: TGTGCCACCAGCAGAGATCGGGACAGCACCGGGGAGCTGTTTTTT. Residues: CATSRDRDSTGELFF.

The V gene is TRBV28, the J gene TRBJ1-2; 8 bases line up with TRBD1. CDR1 is MDHEN and CDR2 is SYDVKM in the germline V gene. The V gene end was trimmed by 1 base and the J gene end by 6 bases; junction bases not matched to a gene: 7. CDR3 length: 15 amino acids. This CDR3 reads CASSLLRTGTDGYTF. Written as DNA, the CDR3 is TGTGCCAGCAGTTTATTACGGACAGGGACGGATGGCTACACCTTC.

The rearrangement joins TRBV6-1 to TRBJ1-1; D not certain. V dropped 8 bases and J dropped 0 bases, with 13 bases sitting between them. This CDR3 spans 14 amino acids. Germline values: CDR1 MNHNS, CDR2 SASEGT. CDR3 region: CASPSRLLNTEAFF. CDR3 in DNA: TGTGCCAGCCCGTCCAGATTACTGAACACTGAAGCTTTCTTT.

This clone appeared many times. The gene calls are TRBV15 and TRBJ1-5, with D maybe TRBD1 (5 bases). CDR3 size: 16 residues. Trimming took off 7 bases at V and 3 bases at J, with 19 bases between the two ends. From germline, CDR1 is LNHNV and CDR2 YYDKDF (reference sequence). CDR3 coding DNA: TGTGCCACCACCTCAGAACGGGGGGATGACAATCAGCCCCAGCATTTT. It encodes CATTSERGDDNQPQHF.

This clone was detected a few times. One end of the junction does not line up with germline, which may come from a read error. CDR3 region: CASRLGHSSSTDTQYF. The CDR3 DNA follows: TGCGCCAGCAGGTTGGGACACTCCTCTAGCACAGATACGCAGTATTTT. This chain joins TRBV5-1 and TRBJ2-3; D may be TRBD1 (6 bases). Germline values: CDR1 SGHRS, CDR2 YFSETQ. The CDR3 contains 16 residues.

This chain joins TRBV5-1 and TRBJ2-1, with 14 positions matching TRBD2. The J segment lost 1 base and the V segment lost 4 bases, leaving 10 bases of the junction unmatched. The CDR3 spans 19 residues. CDR1 is SGHRS and CDR2 is YFSETQ in the germline V gene. CDR3 sequence: CASSPGTSGGILSYNEQFF. The CDR3 DNA is TGCGCCAGCAGCCCCGGGACTAGCGGGGGCATCCTATCCTACAATGAGCAGTTCTTC.

This sequence joins TRBV5-4 and TRBJ2-1; D call uncertain. This CDR3 is 11 amino acids long. The V and J ends lost 4 bases and 10 bases respectively, with 9 bases between them. CDR1 and CDR2 (germline): SGHNT, YYREEE (reference sequence). CDR3: CASSGEREQFF. CDR3 DNA: TGTGCCAGCAGCGGAGAGAGGGAGCAGTTCTTC.

The rearrangement links TRBV28 to TRBJ2-3; no clear D gene. There are 14 residues in the CDR3. Germline CDR1 and CDR2: MDHEN and SYDVKM. The germline V and J ends were trimmed by 2 bases and 0 bases, with 6 bases remaining between them. CDR3 region: CASSLLTSTDTQYF. CDR3 bases: TGTGCCAGCAGTTTACTGACTAGCACAGATACGCAGTATTTT.

This clone was detected only once. This chain connects TRBV6-1 to TRBJ1-6, with D unresolved. The CDR3 length is 18 residues. Germline V lookup: CDR1 MNHNS, CDR2 SASEGT. V was trimmed by 2 bases and J by 0 bases, leaving 14 bases between them. This chain's CDR3 is CASSEIGWRSSYNSPLHF. The CDR3 DNA reads TGTGCCAGCAGTGAAATCGGGTGGAGAAGCTCCTATAATTCACCCCTCCACTTT.

The chain links TRBV27 to TRBJ1-1, with a weak D call TRBD1 (5 bases). Between the trimmed V and J ends, which lost 2 bases and 5 bases, there was a span of 12 bases. Looked up from germline, CDR1 is MNHEY and CDR2 is SMNVEV (reference sequence). The length of the CDR3 is 14 residues. The CDR3 loop is CASSLQGLGTEAFF. The CDR3 DNA sequence: TGTGCCAGCAGTTTACAGGGCTTGGGTACTGAAGCTTTCTTT.